Listed below are T cell receptor beta chains from one sample, sequenced in a study of blood T cell repertoires in COVID-19. The assay was immunoSEQ multiplex PCR, and TCRdb's table has in-frame clones only and misses some. The table includes tens of thousands of clones, approximately 80% detected once. The sample taken for sequencing was peripheral blood. The receptors were gathered from a woman aged 55-70 years with acute or convalescent COVID-19. CDR3s include the opening cysteine and the closing phenylalanine or tryptophan. A D gene is named only where the DNA matches it firmly. Clone size is shown for a subset of rows, as once, few, many or a class of expanded clone.

j_call: TRBJ1-3
clone_size: NA
v_call: TRBV5-4
d_call: NA
cdr3_nt: TGTGCCAGCAGCTTCCTTGGAGTTGGAAACACCATATATTTT
cdr3_aa: CASSFLGVGNTIYF

j_call: TRBJ1-4
clone_size: NA
v_call: TRBV19
d_call: NA
cdr3_nt: TGTGCCAGTAGTGGCTGGACAACCTATAATGAAAAACTGTTTTTT
cdr3_aa: CASSGWTTYNEKLFF

j_call: TRBJ1-2
clone_size: NA
v_call: TRBV5-1
d_call: NA
cdr3_nt: TGCGCCAGCAGCTTGGGCTCTAACAGGGCAGGGGCTAACTATGGCTACACCTTC
cdr3_aa: CASSLGSNRAGANYGYTF

j_call: TRBJ2-5
clone_size: NA
v_call: TRBV30
d_call: TRBD1
cdr3_nt: TGTGCCTGGAGTGTCACTCAGGGGGCGGGAGAGACCCAGTACTTC
cdr3_aa: CAWSVTQGAGETQYF

j_call: TRBJ2-2
clone_size: NA
v_call: TRBV9
d_call: TRBD1
cdr3_nt: TGTGCCAGCAGAAGGACAGGGGAAAGCACCGGGGAGCTGTTTTTT
cdr3_aa: CASRRTGESTGELFF

j_call: TRBJ1-6
clone_size: NA
v_call: TRBV11-2
d_call: NA
cdr3_nt: TGTGCCAGCAGCTTAGGGAGGCAGCCGAATTCACCCCTCCACTTT
cdr3_aa: CASSLGRQPNSPLHF

j_call: TRBJ2-5
clone_size: NA
v_call: TRBV9
d_call: NA
cdr3_nt: TGTGCCAGCAGTAACCCGCGGGGAGGGGGAGAGACCCAGTACTTC
cdr3_aa: CASSNPRGGGETQYF

j_call: TRBJ1-1
clone_size: NA
v_call: TRBV30
d_call: NA
cdr3_nt: TGTGCCTGGAGTGCAGGGCTGAACACTGAAGCTTTCTTT
cdr3_aa: CAWSAGLNTEAFF

j_call: TRBJ2-7
clone_size: NA
v_call: TRBV12-3/TRBV12-4
d_call: NA
cdr3_nt: TGTGCCAGCAGTCCCCGACTAAACTACGAGCAGTACTTC
cdr3_aa: CASSPRLNYEQYF

j_call: TRBJ1-5
clone_size: NA
v_call: TRBV6-1
d_call: NA
cdr3_nt: TGTGCCAGCAGTGAATACAGGGTTAATCAGCCCCAGCATTTT
cdr3_aa: CASSEYRVNQPQHF

j_call: TRBJ1-1
clone_size: NA
v_call: TRBV15
d_call: NA
cdr3_nt: TGTGCCACCAGCAACCGACCGCAGGGGTTCGCTGAAGCTTTCTTT
cdr3_aa: CATSNRPQGFAEAFF

j_call: TRBJ1-1
clone_size: NA
v_call: TRBV27
d_call: TRBD1
cdr3_nt: TGTGCCAGCAGTTCAAGGACAGGGAACACTGAAGCTTTCTTT
cdr3_aa: CASSSRTGNTEAFF

j_call: TRBJ2-1
clone_size: few
v_call: TRBV28
d_call: NA
cdr3_nt: TGTGCCAGCAGTTTACCGGGGGTGCTGAATGAGCAGTTCTTC
cdr3_aa: CASSLPGVLNEQFF

j_call: TRBJ2-1
clone_size: NA
v_call: TRBV5-1
d_call: TRBD2
cdr3_nt: TGCGCCAGCAGCTCCGGCAGGACTAGCGGGGGGCTCTCCTACAATGAGCAGTTCTTC
cdr3_aa: CASSSGRTSGGLSYNEQFF

j_call: TRBJ2-5
clone_size: NA
v_call: TRBV29-1
d_call: NA
cdr3_nt: TGCAGCGTTGAAGATAGACAGGCTCACGAGACCCAGTACTTC
cdr3_aa: CSVEDRQAHETQYF

j_call: TRBJ1-2
clone_size: NA
v_call: TRBV10-3
d_call: TRBD1
cdr3_nt: TGTGCCATCAGTGAGTCAGGGGGCCCTAACTATGGCTACACCTTC
cdr3_aa: CAISESGGPNYGYTF

j_call: TRBJ1-5
clone_size: NA
v_call: TRBV30
d_call: NA
cdr3_nt: TGTGCCTGGAGTTCGCACGGAGGGCAGCCCCAGCATTTT
cdr3_aa: CAWSSHGGQPQHF

j_call: TRBJ1-1
clone_size: NA
v_call: TRBV28
d_call: NA
cdr3_nt: TGTGCCAGCAGTACAGCCTCTGAAGCTTTCTTT
cdr3_aa: CASSTASEAFF

j_call: TRBJ1-2
clone_size: NA
v_call: TRBV2
d_call: NA
cdr3_nt: TGTGCCAGCAGTCGGGATCACTATGGCTACACCTTC
cdr3_aa: CASSRDHYGYTF

j_call: TRBJ1-2
clone_size: NA
v_call: TRBV28
d_call: NA
cdr3_nt: TGTGCCAGCAGTTCCACAGGAGAGAACTATGGCTACACCTTC
cdr3_aa: CASSSTGENYGYTF

j_call: TRBJ1-4
clone_size: once
v_call: TRBV5-4
d_call: NA
cdr3_nt: TGTGCCAGCAGCTTGGGCAGGGTAACGTATGGTGAAAAACTGTTTTTT
cdr3_aa: CASSLGRVTYGEKLFF

j_call: TRBJ2-3
clone_size: NA
v_call: TRBV7-3
d_call: TRBD2
cdr3_nt: TGTGCCAGCAGCTTAACGTTAGGGACTACAGGAGATACGCAGTATTTT
cdr3_aa: CASSLTLGTTGDTQYF

j_call: TRBJ2-5
clone_size: NA
v_call: TRBV7-9
d_call: NA
cdr3_nt: TGTGCCAGCAGTAGCGGACTCCAAGAGACCCAGTACTTC
cdr3_aa: CASSSGLQETQYF

j_call: TRBJ1-1
clone_size: NA
v_call: TRBV6-5
d_call: NA
cdr3_nt: TGTGCCAGCAGTTACTTCCAGACTTTGAACACTGAAGCTTTCTTT
cdr3_aa: CASSYFQTLNTEAFF

j_call: TRBJ2-5
clone_size: NA
v_call: TRBV5-5
d_call: NA
cdr3_nt: TGTGCCAGCAGCTGGGAATGGGGAGGTGGGGAGACCCAGTACTTC
cdr3_aa: CASSWEWGGGETQYF

j_call: TRBJ2-5
clone_size: NA
v_call: TRBV5-4
d_call: TRBD1
cdr3_nt: TGTGCCAGCCGACGGACAGGGGGTGAGGAGACCCAGTACTTC
cdr3_aa: CASRRTGGEETQYF

j_call: TRBJ2-7
clone_size: NA
v_call: TRBV7-8
d_call: TRBD1
cdr3_nt: TGTGCCAGCAGCTTAGCGACAGGGGGCCACGAGCAGTACTTC
cdr3_aa: CASSLATGGHEQYF

j_call: TRBJ2-1
clone_size: once
v_call: TRBV5-1
d_call: TRBD1
cdr3_nt: TGCGCCAGCAGTTGGGATCCGGACAGGGTCTCCTACAATGAGCAGTTCTTC
cdr3_aa: CASSWDPDRVSYNEQFF

j_call: TRBJ1-6
clone_size: NA
v_call: TRBV2
d_call: NA
cdr3_nt: TGTGCCAGCCGCCGACAGAGTAATTCACCCCTCCACTTT
cdr3_aa: CASRRQSNSPLHF

j_call: TRBJ2-3
clone_size: NA
v_call: TRBV5-1
d_call: NA
cdr3_nt: TGCGCCAGCAGCTCCGGGACTTTTAGCACAGATACGCAGTATTTT
cdr3_aa: CASSSGTFSTDTQYF

j_call: TRBJ1-4
clone_size: NA
v_call: TRBV3-1/TRBV3-2
d_call: TRBD1
cdr3_nt: TGTGCCAGCAGCACCCGGGACAGGGGGCGACCAGGGGAAAAACTGTTTTTT
cdr3_aa: CASSTRDRGRPGEKLFF

j_call: TRBJ2-1
clone_size: once
v_call: TRBV30
d_call: NA
cdr3_nt: TGTGCCTGGGACGGGGGGCGGATGAATGAGCAGTTCTTC
cdr3_aa: CAWDGGRMNEQFF

j_call: TRBJ1-4
clone_size: once
v_call: TRBV9
d_call: TRBD1
cdr3_nt: TGTGCCAGCAGCGTACAGGGGGCTCCTAATGAAAAACTGTTTTTT
cdr3_aa: CASSVQGAPNEKLFF

j_call: TRBJ1-3
clone_size: NA
v_call: TRBV5-5
d_call: NA
cdr3_nt: TGTGCCAGCAGCTTGGGGACAGCTGGAAACACCATATATTTT
cdr3_aa: CASSLGTAGNTIYF

j_call: TRBJ2-3
clone_size: NA
v_call: TRBV28
d_call: TRBD2
cdr3_nt: TGTGCCAGCAGTTTGACTAGCGGGAACCTCCAGACAGATACGCAGTATTTT
cdr3_aa: CASSLTSGNLQTDTQYF

j_call: TRBJ2-3
clone_size: NA
v_call: TRBV5-8
d_call: TRBD2
cdr3_nt: TGTGCCAGCAGCCCCACGGCGGGGGGGCATACGCAGTATTTT
cdr3_aa: CASSPTAGGHTQYF

j_call: TRBJ2-3
clone_size: few
v_call: TRBV9
d_call: NA
cdr3_nt: TGTGCCAGCAGCGTAAAAAGCGGTAGCACAGATACGCAGTATTTT
cdr3_aa: CASSVKSGSTDTQYF

j_call: TRBJ2-5
clone_size: few
v_call: TRBV15
d_call: TRBD2
cdr3_nt: TGTGCCACCAAATTAGCGGGGGGACAAGAGACCCAGTACTTC
cdr3_aa: CATKLAGGQETQYF

j_call: TRBJ2-1
clone_size: few
v_call: TRBV12-1
d_call: NA
cdr3_nt: TGTGCCAGCAGCTTGCGGCCCGGGAGCTCCTACAATGAGCAGTTCTTC
cdr3_aa: CASSLRPGSSYNEQFF

j_call: TRBJ1-2
clone_size: NA
v_call: TRBV3-1/TRBV3-2
d_call: TRBD1
cdr3_nt: TGTGCCAGCAGCCGCGGACAGGGAGAAGGCTATGGCTACACCTTC
cdr3_aa: CASSRGQGEGYGYTF

j_call: TRBJ2-4
clone_size: NA
v_call: TRBV28
d_call: TRBD1
cdr3_nt: TGTGCCAGCAGCGAGACAGGGCCCAAAAACATTCAGTACTTC
cdr3_aa: CASSETGPKNIQYF

j_call: TRBJ1-5
clone_size: NA
v_call: TRBV27
d_call: TRBD1
cdr3_nt: TGTGCCAGCAGTCCCGGGACAGGGGCCAATCAGCCCCAGCATTTT
cdr3_aa: CASSPGTGANQPQHF

j_call: TRBJ2-1
clone_size: NA
v_call: TRBV7-3
d_call: TRBD2
cdr3_nt: TGTGCCAGCAGCGAGACTAGCGGGAGTGTCGATGAGCAGTTCTTC
cdr3_aa: CASSETSGSVDEQFF

j_call: TRBJ2-5
clone_size: NA
v_call: TRBV5-1
d_call: TRBD1
cdr3_nt: TGCGCCAGCAGCGGGTGGACAGGGGGTGCCGAGACCCAGTACTTC
cdr3_aa: CASSGWTGGAETQYF

j_call: TRBJ1-2
clone_size: NA
v_call: TRBV7-2
d_call: TRBD1
cdr3_nt: TGTGCCAGCAGCCAACGGACAGGGAGTAACTATGGCTACACCTTC
cdr3_aa: CASSQRTGSNYGYTF

j_call: TRBJ2-1
clone_size: NA
v_call: TRBV7-3
d_call: TRBD2
cdr3_nt: TGTGCCAGCAGCTTAGCGGGGGTAGCGGACTCCTACAATGAGCAGTTCTTC
cdr3_aa: CASSLAGVADSYNEQFF

j_call: TRBJ2-7
clone_size: once
v_call: TRBV15
d_call: TRBD1
cdr3_nt: TGTGCCACCAGCAGAGACAGGTCGAGACAGGGGGCTGTCGAGCAGTACTTC
cdr3_aa: CATSRDRSRQGAVEQYF

j_call: TRBJ2-1
clone_size: NA
v_call: TRBV5-1
d_call: TRBD2
cdr3_nt: TGCGCCAGCAGCTCAACTAGCGGGAGTGTTCATGAGCAGTTCTTC
cdr3_aa: CASSSTSGSVHEQFF

j_call: TRBJ1-2
clone_size: few
v_call: TRBV11-2
d_call: NA
cdr3_nt: TGTGCCAGCAGCCCCCGGACAGCGTCCGTCTATGGCTACACCTTC
cdr3_aa: CASSPRTASVYGYTF

j_call: TRBJ1-2
clone_size: once
v_call: TRBV2
d_call: TRBD1
cdr3_nt: TGTGCCAGCAGTGACCGGGACAGGGATTCTGCCTTC
cdr3_aa: CASSDRDRDSAF

j_call: TRBJ2-5
clone_size: NA
v_call: TRBV13
d_call: NA
cdr3_nt: TGTGCCAGCAGCTTCACAGGGACACAGACCCAGTACTTC
cdr3_aa: CASSFTGTQTQYF

j_call: TRBJ2-1
clone_size: NA
v_call: TRBV18
d_call: NA
cdr3_nt: TGTGCCAGCTCACCGAGCGCTGAGCAGTTCTTC
cdr3_aa: CASSPSAEQFF

j_call: TRBJ2-7
clone_size: NA
v_call: TRBV6-1
d_call: TRBD2
cdr3_nt: TGTGCCAGCAGTGAATATCACCGACTAGCGGGAGCCTACGAGCAGTACTTC
cdr3_aa: CASSEYHRLAGAYEQYF

j_call: TRBJ2-2
clone_size: few
v_call: TRBV30
d_call: NA
cdr3_nt: TGTGCCTGGAGGCTTGGCGGGGGCTTCCGTACCGGGGAGCTGTTTTTT
cdr3_aa: CAWRLGGGFRTGELFF

j_call: TRBJ1-4
clone_size: NA
v_call: TRBV6-5
d_call: TRBD1
cdr3_nt: TGTGCCAGCATCGACAGGGGGGAGGGAAAACTGTTTTTT
cdr3_aa: CASIDRGEGKLFF

j_call: TRBJ1-5
clone_size: once
v_call: TRBV2
d_call: NA
cdr3_nt: TGTGCCAGCAGTGAGGTCGGGCCCCAGCATTTT
cdr3_aa: CASSEVGPQHF

j_call: TRBJ2-1
clone_size: NA
v_call: TRBV11-1
d_call: NA
cdr3_nt: TGTGCCAGCAGCTTAATGGCGGGGAGTTACAATGAGCAGTTCTTC
cdr3_aa: CASSLMAGSYNEQFF

j_call: TRBJ1-1
clone_size: NA
v_call: TRBV6-5
d_call: TRBD1
cdr3_nt: TGTGCCAGCAGTAGATTAACAGGGGTAGTCACTGAAGCTTTCTTT
cdr3_aa: CASSRLTGVVTEAFF

j_call: TRBJ1-5
clone_size: NA
v_call: TRBV18
d_call: NA
cdr3_nt: TGTGCCAGCTCACCACGACAGTCCGCCAGGGGTAATCAGCCCCAGCATTTT
cdr3_aa: CASSPRQSARGNQPQHF

j_call: TRBJ2-1
clone_size: once
v_call: TRBV2
d_call: TRBD2
cdr3_nt: TGTGCCAGCAGTGAACTAGCGGGGGGGCACAATGAGCAGTTCTTC
cdr3_aa: CASSELAGGHNEQFF